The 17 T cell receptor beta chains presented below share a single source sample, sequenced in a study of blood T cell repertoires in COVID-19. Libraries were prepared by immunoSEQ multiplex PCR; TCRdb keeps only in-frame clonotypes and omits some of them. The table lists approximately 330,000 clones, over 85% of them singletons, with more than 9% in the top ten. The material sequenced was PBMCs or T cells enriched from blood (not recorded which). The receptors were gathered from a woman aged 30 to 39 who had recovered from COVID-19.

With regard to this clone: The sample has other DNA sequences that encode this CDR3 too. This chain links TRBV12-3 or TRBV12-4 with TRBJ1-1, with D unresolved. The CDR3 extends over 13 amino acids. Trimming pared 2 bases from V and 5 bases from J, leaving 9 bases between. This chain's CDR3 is CASSLNSGTEAFF. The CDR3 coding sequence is TGTGCCAGCAGTTTAAACTCGGGGACTGAAGCTTTCTTT.

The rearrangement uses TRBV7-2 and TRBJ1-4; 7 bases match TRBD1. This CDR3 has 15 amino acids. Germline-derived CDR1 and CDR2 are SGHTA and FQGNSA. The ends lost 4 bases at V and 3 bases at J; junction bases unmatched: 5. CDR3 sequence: CASSSQGGANEKLFF. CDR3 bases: TGTGCCAGCAGCTCTCAGGGGGGTGCTAATGAAAAACTGTTTTTT. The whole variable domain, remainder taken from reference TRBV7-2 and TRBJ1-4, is GAGVSQSPSNKVTEKGKDVELRCDPISGHTALYWYRQSLGQGLEFLIYFQGNSAPDKSGLPSDRFSAERTGGSVSTLTIQRTQQEDSAVYLCASSSQGGANEKLFFGSGTQLSVL.

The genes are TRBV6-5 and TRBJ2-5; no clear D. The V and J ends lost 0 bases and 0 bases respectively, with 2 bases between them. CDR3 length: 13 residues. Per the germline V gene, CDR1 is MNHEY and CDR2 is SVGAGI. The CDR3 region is CASSYSNQETQYF. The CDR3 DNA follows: TGTGCCAGCAGTTACTCTAACCAAGAGACCCAGTACTTC.

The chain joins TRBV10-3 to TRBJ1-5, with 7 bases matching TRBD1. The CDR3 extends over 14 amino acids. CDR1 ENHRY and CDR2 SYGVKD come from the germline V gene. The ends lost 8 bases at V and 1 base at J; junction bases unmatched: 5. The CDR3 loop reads CAIADRTSNQPQHF. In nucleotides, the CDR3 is TGTGCCATCGCGGACAGGACAAGCAATCAGCCCCAGCATTTT.

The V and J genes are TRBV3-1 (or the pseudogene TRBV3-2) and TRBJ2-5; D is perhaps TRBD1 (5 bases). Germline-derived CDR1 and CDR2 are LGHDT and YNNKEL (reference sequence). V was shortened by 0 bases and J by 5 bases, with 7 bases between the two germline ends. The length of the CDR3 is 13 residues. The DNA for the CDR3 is TGTGCCAGCAGCCAAGACAGGGCCGAGACCCAGTACTTC. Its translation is CASSQDRAETQYF.

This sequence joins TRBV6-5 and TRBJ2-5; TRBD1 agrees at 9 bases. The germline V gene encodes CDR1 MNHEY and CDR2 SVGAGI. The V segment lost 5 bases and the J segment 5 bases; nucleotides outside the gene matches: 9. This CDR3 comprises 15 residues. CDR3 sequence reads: CASSRQTGTGETQYF. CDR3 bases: TGTGCCAGCAGTCGACAAACCGGGACAGGGGAGACCCAGTACTTC.

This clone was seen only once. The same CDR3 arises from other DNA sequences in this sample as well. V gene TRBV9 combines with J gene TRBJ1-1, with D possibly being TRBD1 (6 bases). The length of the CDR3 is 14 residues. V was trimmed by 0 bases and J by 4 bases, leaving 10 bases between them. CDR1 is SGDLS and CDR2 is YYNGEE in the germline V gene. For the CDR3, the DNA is TGTGCCAGCAGCGTAGGGGGAGGGGGCACTGAAGCTTTCTTT. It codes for CASSVGGGGTEAFF.

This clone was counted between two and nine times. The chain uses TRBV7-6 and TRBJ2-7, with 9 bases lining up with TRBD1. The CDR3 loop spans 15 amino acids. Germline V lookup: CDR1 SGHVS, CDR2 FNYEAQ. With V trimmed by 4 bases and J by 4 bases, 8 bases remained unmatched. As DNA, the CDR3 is TGTGCCAGCAGCTCAGGGACAGGGATCGGGTACGAGCAGTACTTC. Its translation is CASSSGTGIGYEQYF.

CDR3 amino acids: CASSSSGRAGTDTQYF. The CDR3 DNA is TGTGCCAGCAGTTCTAGCGGGAGGGCTGGCACAGATACGCAGTATTTT. The chain is built from TRBV7-9 and TRBJ2-3; 12 nucleotides match TRBD2. The V gene end was trimmed by 6 bases and the J gene end by 1 base; junction bases not matched to a gene: 5. Per the germline V gene, CDR1 is SEHNR and CDR2 is FQNEAQ (reference sequence). The CDR3 loop spans 16 amino acids.

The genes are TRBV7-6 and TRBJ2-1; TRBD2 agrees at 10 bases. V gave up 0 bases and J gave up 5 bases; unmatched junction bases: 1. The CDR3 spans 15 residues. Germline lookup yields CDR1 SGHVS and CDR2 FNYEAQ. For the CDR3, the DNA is TGTGCCAGCAGCTTAGCCCTAGCGGGGGACAATGAGCAGTTCTTC. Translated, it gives CASSLALAGDNEQFF. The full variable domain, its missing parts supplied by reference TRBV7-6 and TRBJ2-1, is GAGVSQSPRYKVTKRGQDVALRCDPISGHVSLYWYRQALGQGPEFLTYFNYEAQQDKSGLPNDRFSAERPEGSISTLTIQRTEQRDSAMYRCASSLALAGDNEQFFGPGTRLTVL.

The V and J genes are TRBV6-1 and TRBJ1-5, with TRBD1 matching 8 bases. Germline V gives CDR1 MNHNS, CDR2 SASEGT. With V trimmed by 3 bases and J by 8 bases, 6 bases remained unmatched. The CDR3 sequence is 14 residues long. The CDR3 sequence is CASSETGVFEPQHF. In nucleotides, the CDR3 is TGTGCCAGCAGTGAGACAGGGGTCTTTGAGCCCCAGCATTTT.

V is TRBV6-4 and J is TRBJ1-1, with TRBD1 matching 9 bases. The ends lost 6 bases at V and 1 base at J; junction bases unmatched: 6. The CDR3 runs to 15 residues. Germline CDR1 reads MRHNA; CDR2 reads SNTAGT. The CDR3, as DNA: TGTGCCAGCAGGGACAGGGGTAGTGGGAACACTGAAGCTTTCTTT. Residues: CASRDRGSGNTEAFF.

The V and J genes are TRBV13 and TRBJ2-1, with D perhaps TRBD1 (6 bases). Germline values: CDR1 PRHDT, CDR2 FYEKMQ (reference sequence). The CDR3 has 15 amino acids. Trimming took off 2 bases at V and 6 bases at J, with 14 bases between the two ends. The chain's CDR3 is CASSLSGVGRNEQFF. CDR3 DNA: TGTGCCAGCAGCTTATCAGGGGTAGGGCGCAATGAGCAGTTCTTC.

The CDR3 loop reads CASSLAQGWYYGYTF. The DNA for the CDR3 is TGCGCCAGCAGCTTGGCACAGGGGTGGTACTATGGCTACACCTTC. The chain carries TRBV5-1 and TRBJ1-2; 7 bases map to TRBD1. Losses at the gene ends were 0 bases for V and 3 bases for J; bases not matched to a gene: 5. Per germline, CDR1 SGHRS and CDR2 YFSETQ. The CDR3 totals 15 residues.

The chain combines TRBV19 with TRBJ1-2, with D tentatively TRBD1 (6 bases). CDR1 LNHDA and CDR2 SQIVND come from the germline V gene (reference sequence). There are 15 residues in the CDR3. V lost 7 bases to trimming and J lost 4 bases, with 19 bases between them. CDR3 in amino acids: CASKQGHLSLYGYTF. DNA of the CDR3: TGTGCCAGTAAACAGGGACACCTTTCTCTCTATGGCTACACCTTC.

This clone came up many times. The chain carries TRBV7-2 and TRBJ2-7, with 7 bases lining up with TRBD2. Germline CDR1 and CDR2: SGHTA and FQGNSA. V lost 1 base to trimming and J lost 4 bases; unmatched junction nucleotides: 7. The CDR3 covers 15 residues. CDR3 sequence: CASSLEGGFRYEQYF. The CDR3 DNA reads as TGTGCCAGCAGCTTAGAGGGAGGGTTTCGGTACGAGCAGTACTTC.

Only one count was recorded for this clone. The CDR3 sequence is CASSSGQIQETQYF. CDR3 bases: TGTGCCAGCAGCTCGGGACAGATTCAAGAGACCCAGTACTTC. The gene calls are TRBV5-4 and TRBJ2-5; 7 bases are shared with TRBD1. The J segment lost 2 bases and the V segment lost 3 bases, leaving 4 bases of the junction unmatched. The CDR3 is made up of 14 amino acids. From germline, CDR1 is SGHNT and CDR2 YYREEE (reference sequence).